This entry is about one TCR beta chain. The CDR3 is 14 amino acids. Trimming cost V 5 bases and J 4 bases, with 15 bases left between them. Per the germline V gene, CDR1 is SGDLS and CDR2 is YYNGEE. Sequencing was performed with immunoSEQ multiplex PCR; in TCRdb, only in-frame clones are kept and a portion is missing. The repertoire holds about 420,000 clones, with approximately 90% as singletons. Enrolled during active infection, Seattle patients were then followed longitudinally. This entry belongs to a study of blood T cell repertoires in COVID-19. Material: peripheral blood. This sequence was found in a man aged 18 to 35 with COVID-19, enrolled during active disease. This chain uses TRBV9 with TRBJ1-1, with D hard to call. The CDR3 DNA reads as TGTGCCAGCAGGCCATTTGAGGGCTCCACTGAAGCTTTCTTT. It translates to CASRPFEGSTEAFF.